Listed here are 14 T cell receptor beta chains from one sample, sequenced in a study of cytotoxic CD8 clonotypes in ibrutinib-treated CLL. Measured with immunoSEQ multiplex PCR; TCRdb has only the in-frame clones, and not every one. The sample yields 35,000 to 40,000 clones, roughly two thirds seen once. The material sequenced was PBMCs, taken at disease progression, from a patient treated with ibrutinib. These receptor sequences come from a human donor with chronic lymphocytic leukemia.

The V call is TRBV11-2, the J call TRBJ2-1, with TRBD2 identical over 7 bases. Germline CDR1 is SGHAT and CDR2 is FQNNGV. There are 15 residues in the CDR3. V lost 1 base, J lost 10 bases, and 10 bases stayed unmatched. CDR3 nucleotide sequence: TGTGCCAGCAGCTTAGGAGACGGGGGGATGTTCGAGCAGTTCTTC. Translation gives CASSLGDGGMFEQFF.

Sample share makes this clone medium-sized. In DNA form, the CDR3 reads TGTGCCAGTAGTGAACGACTTACGACTGGCAATCAGCCCCAGCATTTT. Translation: CASSERLTTGNQPQHF. The rearrangement links TRBV19 to TRBJ1-5; no clear D gene. Trimming pared 5 bases from V and 2 bases from J, leaving 16 bases between. Germline-derived CDR1 and CDR2 are LNHDA and SQIVND (reference sequence). The CDR3 contains 16 residues.

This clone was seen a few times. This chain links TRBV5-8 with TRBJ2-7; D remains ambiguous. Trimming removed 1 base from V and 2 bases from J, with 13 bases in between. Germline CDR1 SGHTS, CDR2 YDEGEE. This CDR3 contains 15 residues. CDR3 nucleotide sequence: TGTGCCAGCAGCTTGATACCCGACAAGGCCTACGAGCAGTACTTC. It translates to CASSLIPDKAYEQYF.

The CDR3 here is CASSDYGLAGGFCQETQYF. In nucleotides, the CDR3 is TGTGCCAGCAGTGACTATGGACTAGCGGGAGGATTTTGCCAAGAGACCCAGTACTTC. V usage is TRBV6-4 and J usage is TRBJ2-5, with TRBD2 matching over 14 bases. The germline gives CDR1 MRHNA, CDR2 SNTAGT. The CDR3 is 19 amino acids. The V gene end was trimmed by 1 base and the J gene end by 1 base; junction bases not matched to a gene: 8.

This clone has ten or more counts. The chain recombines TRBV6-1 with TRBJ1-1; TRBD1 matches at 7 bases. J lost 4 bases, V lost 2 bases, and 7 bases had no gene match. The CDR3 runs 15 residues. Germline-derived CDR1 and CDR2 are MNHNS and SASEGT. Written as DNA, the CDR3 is TGTGCCAGCAGTGAAAGGCAGGGGGTAATCACTGAAGCTTTCTTT. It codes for CASSERQGVITEAFF.

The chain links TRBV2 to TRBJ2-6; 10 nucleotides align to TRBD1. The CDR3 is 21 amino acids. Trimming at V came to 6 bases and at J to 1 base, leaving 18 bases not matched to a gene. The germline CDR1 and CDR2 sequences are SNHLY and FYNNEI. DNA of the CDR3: TGTGCCAGCAGGCCCCGGGACAGGGGAAACGTCCACCGTTCTGGGGCCAACGTCCTGACTTTC. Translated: CASRPRDRGNVHRSGANVLTF. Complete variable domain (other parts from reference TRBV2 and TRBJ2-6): EPEVTQTPSHQVTQMGQEVILRCVPISNHLYFYWYRQILGQKVEFLVSFYNNEISEKSEIFDDQFSVERPDGSNFTLKIRSTKLEDSAMYFCASRPRDRGNVHRSGANVLTFGAGSRLTVL.

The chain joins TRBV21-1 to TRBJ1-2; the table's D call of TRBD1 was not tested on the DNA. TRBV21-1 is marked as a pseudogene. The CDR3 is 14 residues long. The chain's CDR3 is CASRPGTDGYGYTF. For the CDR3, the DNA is TGTGCCAGCAGACCCGGGACAGACGGCTATGGCTACACCTTC.

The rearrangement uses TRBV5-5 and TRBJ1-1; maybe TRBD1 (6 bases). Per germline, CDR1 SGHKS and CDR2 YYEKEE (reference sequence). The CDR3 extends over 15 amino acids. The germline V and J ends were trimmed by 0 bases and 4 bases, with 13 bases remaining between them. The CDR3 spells CASSLDGQGSTEAFF. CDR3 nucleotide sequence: TGTGCCAGCAGCTTGGATGGGCAGGGGAGCACTGAAGCTTTCTTT. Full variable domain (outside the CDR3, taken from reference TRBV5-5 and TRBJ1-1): DAGVTQSPTHLIKTRGQQVTLRCSPISGHKSVSWYQQVLGQGPQFIFQYYEKEERGRGNFPDRFSARQFPNYSSELNVNALLLGDSALYLCASSLDGQGSTEAFFGQGTRLTVV.

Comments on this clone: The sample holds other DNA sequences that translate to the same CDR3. CDR3 loop: CASSLLGYGYTF. The DNA for the CDR3 is TGTGCCAGCAGTTTGTTAGGGTATGGCTACACCTTC. The chain uses TRBV25-1 and TRBJ1-2; no clear D. Per germline, CDR1 MGHDK and CDR2 SYGVNS. Trimming left V 5 bases short and J 5 bases short, with 9 bases between. The CDR3 has 12 amino acids.

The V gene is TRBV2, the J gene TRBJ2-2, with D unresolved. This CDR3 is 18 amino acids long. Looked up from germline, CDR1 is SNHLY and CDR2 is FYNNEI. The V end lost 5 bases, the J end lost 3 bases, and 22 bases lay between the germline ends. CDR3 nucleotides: TGTGCCAGCAGTCCCCAGCCACCTGGGCCGGATTACACCGGGGAGCTGTTTTTT. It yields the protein CASSPQPPGPDYTGELFF. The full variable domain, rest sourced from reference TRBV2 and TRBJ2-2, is EPEVTQTPSHQVTQMGQEVILRCVPISNHLYFYWYRQILGQKVEFLVSFYNNEISEKSEIFDDQFSVERPDGSNFTLKIRSTKLEDSAMYFCASSPQPPGPDYTGELFFGEGSRLTVL.

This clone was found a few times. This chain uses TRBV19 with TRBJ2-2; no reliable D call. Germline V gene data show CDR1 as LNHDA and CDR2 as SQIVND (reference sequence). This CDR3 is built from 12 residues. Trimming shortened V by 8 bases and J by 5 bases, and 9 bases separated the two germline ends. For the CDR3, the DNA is TGTGCCAGTCGCCGCCCGACCGGGGAGCTGTTTTTT. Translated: CASRRPTGELFF.

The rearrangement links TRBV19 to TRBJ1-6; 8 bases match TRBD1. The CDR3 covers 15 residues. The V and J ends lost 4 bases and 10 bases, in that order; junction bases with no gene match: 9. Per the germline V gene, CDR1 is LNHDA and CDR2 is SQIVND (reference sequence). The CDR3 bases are TGTGCCAGTAGTACATCGACAGGGGTAGGATCACCCCTCCACTTT. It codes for CASSTSTGVGSPLHF.

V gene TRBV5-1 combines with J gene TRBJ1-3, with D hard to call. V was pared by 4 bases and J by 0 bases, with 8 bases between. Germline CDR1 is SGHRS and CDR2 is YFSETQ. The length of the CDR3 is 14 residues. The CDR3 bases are TGCGCCAGCAGCCCATACCGCTCTGGAAACACCATATATTTT. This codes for CASSPYRSGNTIYF. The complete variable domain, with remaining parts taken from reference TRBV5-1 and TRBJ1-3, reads KAGVTQTPRYLIKTRGQQVTLSCSPISGHRSVSWYQQTPGQGLQFLFEYFSETQRNKGNFPGRFSGRQFSNSRSEMNVSTLELGDSALYLCASSPYRSGNTIYFGEGSWLTVV.

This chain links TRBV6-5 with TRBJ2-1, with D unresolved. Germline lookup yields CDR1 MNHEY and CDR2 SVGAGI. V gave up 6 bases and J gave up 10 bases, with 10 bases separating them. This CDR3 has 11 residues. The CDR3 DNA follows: TGTGCCAGCAGCTCGCTACGAGAGCAGTTCTTC. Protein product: CASSSLREQFF.